This T cell receptor beta chain was retrieved from a study of response to subunit inactivated influenza vaccine. The CDR3 length is 14 residues. Trimming took 3 bases from V and 6 from J, leaving 15 bases between them. The germline CDR1 and CDR2 sequences are SGHAT and FQDESV (reference sequence). A single record per CDR3 protein comes from TCRdb applying MiXCR to the RT-PCR reads. Of more than 600,000 distinct CDR3 sequences listed, less than 20% are singletons. Study conclusions and caveats: Each seasonal influenza vaccination recruits few new T cells, the authors suggested.

Of note for this clonotype: Antigen: not known.

The rearrangement links TRBV11-1 to TRBJ2-7, with D possibly being TRBD2 (5 bases). This sample comprised PBMCs from blood, obtained about 5 days after vaccination. The source of this sequence is a man between 50 and 59 years old who received an inactivated influenza vaccine. CDR3 in amino acids: CASSFDRKEGEQYF. The CDR3 nucleotides read TGTGCCAGCAGCTTTGACCGAAAAGAGGGCGAGCAGTACTTC.